Listed below are T cell receptor beta chains from one sample, sequenced in a study of Graves' ophthalmopathy and Graves' hyperthyroidism. TCRdb re-called the multiplex PCR reads through MiXCR, storing one row per CDR3 protein. Of approximately 330,000 distinct CDR3 sequences in the sample, about a sixth were seen once. Sequencing was performed on peripheral blood. The source of these receptors is an adult man with Graves' ophthalmopathy. Both conserved end residues are part of each CDR3. Fields, in order: J gene, clone size, D gene, V gene, CDR3 DNA, CDR3 protein. A D gene is named only where the DNA matches it firmly. Only some rows state a clone size, as once, few, many or a class for expanded clones.

J gene: TRBJ2-7; clone size: many; D gene: TRBD1; V gene: TRBV6-1; CDR3 DNA: TGTGCCAGCAGTGAAGCTCGTAACAGGGGGAGGTTGTACGAGCAGTACTTC; CDR3 protein: CASSEARNRGRLYEQYF
J gene: TRBJ2-7; clone size: .; D gene: .; V gene: TRBV15; CDR3 DNA: TGTGCCACCAGCAGCGGAACGGGGCCCTCCTACGAGCAGTACTTC; CDR3 protein: CATSSGTGPSYEQYF
J gene: TRBJ1-2; clone size: .; D gene: .; V gene: TRBV6-5; CDR3 DNA: TGTGCCAGCAGTTACGGCAGGGTTGGTGGCTACACCTTC; CDR3 protein: CASSYGRVGGYTF
J gene: TRBJ2-7; clone size: .; D gene: TRBD1; V gene: TRBV7-9; CDR3 DNA: TGTGCCAGCAGCTTCGGGACAGGGGGGACCTACGAGCAGTACTTC; CDR3 protein: CASSFGTGGTYEQYF
J gene: TRBJ1-5; clone size: many; D gene: .; V gene: TRBV6-2/TRBV6-3; CDR3 DNA: TGTGCCAGCAGTTACGCGGCTTTTAGCAATCAGCCCCAGCATTTT; CDR3 protein: CASSYAAFSNQPQHF
J gene: TRBJ2-7; clone size: many; D gene: TRBD1; V gene: TRBV3-1; CDR3 DNA: TGTGCCAGCAGCCAAGGGACAGGGTTCGGCGAGCAGTACTTC; CDR3 protein: CASSQGTGFGEQYF
J gene: TRBJ2-5; clone size: .; D gene: .; V gene: TRBV11-2; CDR3 DNA: TGTGCCAGCAGCCCCGGGACCGGGGCACAAGAGACCCAGTACTTC; CDR3 protein: CASSPGTGAQETQYF
J gene: TRBJ1-2; clone size: many; D gene: .; V gene: TRBV9; CDR3 DNA: TGTGCCAGCAGCCCAGCGGGGGTGCGCTATGGCTACACCTTC; CDR3 protein: CASSPAGVRYGYTF
J gene: TRBJ1-5; clone size: few; D gene: .; V gene: TRBV18; CDR3 DNA: TGTGCCAGCTCACCACCTTCCGCGCTGGGGCCCCAGCATTTT; CDR3 protein: CASSPPSALGPQHF
J gene: TRBJ2-7; clone size: .; D gene: TRBD1; V gene: TRBV18; CDR3 DNA: TGTGCCAGCTCATCTGGGACAGGGTACTACGAGCAGTACTTC; CDR3 protein: CASSSGTGYYEQYF
J gene: TRBJ2-7; clone size: many; D gene: .; V gene: TRBV2; CDR3 DNA: TGTGCCACGGGACGGACCTACGAGCAGTACTTC; CDR3 protein: CATGRTYEQYF
J gene: TRBJ2-7; clone size: many; D gene: .; V gene: TRBV29-1; CDR3 DNA: TGCAGCGTTGAAGATCGGTTTTCCTACGAGCAGTACTTC; CDR3 protein: CSVEDRFSYEQYF
J gene: TRBJ1-2; clone size: many; D gene: .; V gene: TRBV30; CDR3 DNA: TGTGCCTGGAGTGTTACAGGGTACTATGGCTACACCTTC; CDR3 protein: CAWSVTGYYGYTF
J gene: TRBJ1-5; clone size: many; D gene: .; V gene: TRBV15; CDR3 DNA: TGTGCCACCAGCATAGATTTCAATAGCAATCAGCCCCAGCATTTT; CDR3 protein: CATSIDFNSNQPQHF
J gene: TRBJ2-5; clone size: .; D gene: .; V gene: TRBV7-2; CDR3 DNA: TGTGCCAACAGCTTACCAGTTCGACCTCAAGAGACCCAGTACTTC; CDR3 protein: CANSLPVRPQETQYF
J gene: TRBJ2-7; clone size: many; D gene: TRBD2; V gene: TRBV20-1; CDR3 DNA: TGCAGTGCTAATAGCGGGAGGAGCTACGAGCAGTACTTC; CDR3 protein: CSANSGRSYEQYF
J gene: TRBJ2-1; clone size: .; D gene: TRBD1; V gene: TRBV19; CDR3 DNA: TGTGCCAGTAGCGAGACAGTGACAGGGGTGGAGGAGCAGTTCTTC; CDR3 protein: CASSETVTGVEEQFF
J gene: TRBJ2-7; clone size: many; D gene: .; V gene: TRBV4-3; CDR3 DNA: TGCGCCAGCAGCGCCTCCCGACACGGATCCTACGAGCAGTACTTC; CDR3 protein: CASSASRHGSYEQYF
J gene: TRBJ2-1; clone size: many; D gene: .; V gene: TRBV7-3; CDR3 DNA: TGTGCCAGCAGCTTAGGCATATACAATGAGCAGTTCTTC; CDR3 protein: CASSLGIYNEQFF
J gene: TRBJ1-2; clone size: many; D gene: .; V gene: TRBV5-1; CDR3 DNA: TGCGCCAGCAGCTTGGCAGGTGATGATGGCTACACCTTC; CDR3 protein: CASSLAGDDGYTF
J gene: TRBJ2-4; clone size: many; D gene: .; V gene: TRBV6-2/TRBV6-3; CDR3 DNA: TGTGCCAGCAGTTCGCTTCCTTCAAGGGCCAAAAACATTCAGTACTTC; CDR3 protein: CASSSLPSRAKNIQYF